Listed below are T cell receptor beta chains from one sample, sequenced in a study of blood T cell repertoires in COVID-19. TCRdb's copy holds only in-frame clones and misses some; the assay was immunoSEQ multiplex PCR. The sample has about 340,000 clones, 80% to 90% seen once. Sequenced input: PBMCs or T cells enriched from blood (not recorded which). These receptors came from a woman between 40 and 55 years old with acute COVID-19. Both conserved end residues are part of each CDR3. A D gene is named only where the DNA matches it firmly. Expanded clones get a size class; other rows say once, few or many, or leave the size out.

J gene	D gene	clone size	V gene	CDR3 DNA	CDR3 protein
TRBJ1-2	TRBD1	.	TRBV19	TGTGCCAGTAGTGACAGGGCGTCCTTTTATGGCTACACCTTC	CASSDRASFYGYTF
TRBJ1-2	.	.	TRBV19	TGTGCCAGTACGGAACAGGGCTATGGCTACACCTTC	CASTEQGYGYTF
TRBJ2-5	TRBD2	.	TRBV6-5	TGTGCCAGCAGTAGCGGGAGGGCGGAGACCCAGTACTTC	CASSSGRAETQYF
TRBJ2-1	.	.	TRBV21-1	TGTGCCAGCAGCAAAAATCGGTACCCGGACAGGATAAACAATGAGCAGTTCTTC	CASSKNRYPDRINNEQFF
TRBJ2-1	.	.	TRBV4-2	TGTGCCAGCAGCCTCCCTGATTCGGCAGGGAAAAGGTTTGTCCCCTACAATGAGCAGTTCTTC	CASSLPDSAGKRFVPYNEQFF
TRBJ1-2	.	few	TRBV6-5	TGTGCCAGCAGTTACTTCCGGCCAGGGCCATATGGCTACACCTTC	CASSYFRPGPYGYTF
TRBJ1-1	.	.	TRBV4-3	TGCGCCAGCAGCCCGGCGGTCAGGGCGAACACTGAAGCTTTCTTT	CASSPAVRANTEAFF
TRBJ2-7	.	.	TRBV5-4	TGTGCCAGCAGCTTGTTGGGGGCCGACGAGCAGTACTTC	CASSLLGADEQYF
TRBJ1-2	.	.	TRBV21-1	TGTGCCAGCAGCAAAGTAAGGAAGACAGGGGGCGACTATGGCTACACCTTC	CASSKVRKTGGDYGYTF
TRBJ1-4	.	.	TRBV7-2	TGTGCCAGCAGCCCCGCCGGGAGGGTGGGGAAACTGTTTTTT	CASSPAGRVGKLFF
TRBJ2-1	.	.	TRBV5-4	TGTGCCAGCAGTCCGGCCGGGCTAGCCGACAATGAGCAGTTCTTC	CASSPAGLADNEQFF
TRBJ1-1	TRBD1	.	TRBV18	TGTGCCAGCTCACCGGAGGGGGCAAGCACTGAAGCTTTCTTT	CASSPEGASTEAFF
TRBJ1-5	.	once	TRBV27	TGTGCCAGCAGTTTAGCGCAGGGAAATCAGCCCCAGCATTTT	CASSLAQGNQPQHF
TRBJ1-4	TRBD1	.	TRBV7-9	TGTGCCAGCAGCGGGACAGTCAAGGGTGAAAAACTGTTTTTT	CASSGTVKGEKLFF
TRBJ1-4	TRBD1	.	TRBV27	TGTGCCAGCAGTCGATTAACCGGGACAGTGCAAAAACTGTTTTTT	CASSRLTGTVQKLFF
TRBJ2-4	.	.	TRBV25-1	TGTGCCACCAGTGCGGCCGGGGTTAGCAAAAACATTCAGTACTTC	CATSAAGVSKNIQYF
TRBJ2-1	.	.	TRBV24-1	TGTGCCACCAGTGATTTGCTTAGATATGAGCAGTTCTTC	CATSDLLRYEQFF
TRBJ1-5	.	.	TRBV7-3	TGTGCCAGCTCCAGGGGCAGGGGACAGCCCCAGCATTTT	CASSRGRGQPQHF
TRBJ1-2	.	.	TRBV3-1/TRBV3-2	TGTGCCAGCAGCCAAGGATCTGGAGGGTTAGATGGCTACACCTTC	CASSQGSGGLDGYTF
TRBJ1-5	.	.	TRBV5-4	TGTGCCAGCAGCTTGGATTCGCAGGCAGGGCAGCCCCAGCATTTT	CASSLDSQAGQPQHF
TRBJ2-5	TRBD2	.	TRBV7-6	TGTGCCAGCAGCGCCTACCGGGGGGTGTCGGAGACCCAGTACTTC	CASSAYRGVSETQYF
TRBJ2-7	TRBD1	.	TRBV18	TGTGCCAGCTCACCTCCCGGGACAGCCTCCTACGAGCAGTACTTC	CASSPPGTASYEQYF
TRBJ2-7	TRBD1	.	TRBV5-5	TGTGCCAGCAGCTTGGAGGGGACAGGGACCTACGAGCAGTACTTC	CASSLEGTGTYEQYF
TRBJ2-1	TRBD1	.	TRBV11-2	TGTGCCAGCAGCTTAGGGGCCGGACAGGGGCGCAACAATGAGCAGTTCTTC	CASSLGAGQGRNNEQFF
TRBJ1-2	TRBD1	.	TRBV3-1/TRBV3-2	TGTGCCAGCAGCCAAGGACAGGGGGCTCGGGGCTACACCTTC	CASSQGQGARGYTF
TRBJ1-2	TRBD1	.	TRBV2	TGTGCCAGCAGGACAGGGGCCGGTGGCTACACCTTC	CASRTGAGGYTF
TRBJ1-6	TRBD1	.	TRBV6-2/TRBV6-3	TGTGCCAGCAGTTACGACAGGGATTCACCCCTCCACTTT	CASSYDRDSPLHF
TRBJ2-1	TRBD1	.	TRBV15	TGTGCCACCAGGGAGACAGGACAGGGGAATTGGAATGAGCAGTTCTTC	CATRETGQGNWNEQFF
TRBJ1-3	.	.	TRBV5-8	TGTGCCAGCAGCCCCATTGGTCTGTGGGGCCGCTCTGGAAACACCATATATTTT	CASSPIGLWGRSGNTIYF